The following is a T cell receptor beta chain sequence with its context. No antigen is known for it. Being one base from a much bigger clone, this may be a read error. The template was RNA from unsorted bulk tissue. Per germline, CDR1 MNHEY and CDR2 SVGAGI. The V and J ends lost 0 bases and 3 bases, in that order; junction bases with no gene match: 4. The CDR3 is 15 residues long. Three rounds of nested PCR, following a modified ARM-PCR protocol, produced the TCRbeta library. TCRdb reanalysed the multiplex PCR reads using MiXCR and keeps one entry per CDR3 protein. The profile shows over 110,000 distinct CDR3 sequences, roughly 66% of them singletons. The data were obtained in a study of tumor and adjacent non-tumor tissue in lung cancer. Study context: Stage I to III disease affected roughly 10 men and 5 women aged 31 to 76. Study-level results: Patients with more diverse tumor TCRs had worse survival.

The chain joins TRBV6-5 to TRBJ2-7; TRBD1 agrees at 8 bases. The sample taken for sequencing was lung tumor tissue. The receptor's source is a man in his sixties with small cell lung cancer. The DNA for the CDR3 is TGTGCCAGCAGTTACTCGATGGACAGGGTCTACGAGCAGTACTTC. Its translation: CASSYSMDRVYEQYF.